This record concerns one T cell receptor (beta chain) sequence. Its matching antigen is unknown. The PCR ran on 60 Vbeta and 13 Jbeta primers. Per the authors' pipeline: An analysis performed later counted about 80 million unique TCR beta chains (approximately 10 million of them shared). Measured with immunoSEQ multiplex PCR; TCRdb has only the in-frame clones, and not every one. Clone size and the V and J calls come from that table; the DNA yielded D and trimming. The sample table includes 80,000 to 95,000 clones. The V gene's germline CDR1 is SGHRS and CDR2 YFSETQ. V trimming: 6 bases; J trimming: 6 bases; junction bases outside the gene matches: 6. The CDR3 sequence is 14 residues long. This sample is part of a study of cytomegalovirus exposure and HLA in healthy donors. As for the study in general: Early release data held 80 million to 100 million unique TCRs from HLA-typed donors.

Study results and limitations: Most TCR sequences showed up rarely, but some public TCRs showed up in many donors.

What was sequenced was PBMCs. The TCR comes from a woman aged 25 to 45 in good health and CMV-seronegative. V usage is TRBV5-1 and J usage is TRBJ2-3; 11 bases are a match to TRBD1. CDR3 coding DNA: TGCGCCAGCACCCCGGACAGGGGGCTGGATACGCAGTATTTT. Translating gives CASTPDRGLDTQYF.